Listed here are 2 T cell receptor beta chains from one sample, sequenced in a study of blood T cell repertoires in COVID-19. The method was immunoSEQ multiplex PCR; TCRdb's version includes in-frame clones alone and lacks a portion of them. The sample shows about 120,000 clones, approximately 90% of them seen only once. The sequenced sample was peripheral blood. These receptors came from a woman aged 45-65 years with acute or convalescent COVID-19.

The genes are TRBV21-1 and TRBJ1-2. TRBV21-1 represents a pseudogene. CDR3 length: 21 amino acids. This chain's CDR3 is CASSRHFWGCRAGDSNYGYTF. CDR3 nucleotides: TGTGCCAGCAGCAGACATTTTTGGGGCTGTAGGGCGGGGGACTCTAACTATGGCTACACCTTC.

CDR3 bases: TGCAGCTCCGGACAGGATGGCTACACCTTC. Protein sequence: CSSGQDGYTF. The chain uses TRBV29-1 and TRBJ1-2; 7 bases line up with TRBD1. Germline loops: CDR1 SQVTM, CDR2 ANQGSEA. This CDR3 has 10 amino acids. Unmatched junction bases numbered 3, after V lost 8 bases and J lost 6 bases. The full variable domain, with the rest looked up from reference TRBV29-1 and TRBJ1-2, is SAVISQKPSRDICQRGTSLTIQCQVDSQVTMMFWYRQQPGQSLTLIATANQGSEATYESGFVIDKFPISRPNLTFSTLTVSNMSPEDSSIYLCSSGQDGYTFGSGTRLTVV.